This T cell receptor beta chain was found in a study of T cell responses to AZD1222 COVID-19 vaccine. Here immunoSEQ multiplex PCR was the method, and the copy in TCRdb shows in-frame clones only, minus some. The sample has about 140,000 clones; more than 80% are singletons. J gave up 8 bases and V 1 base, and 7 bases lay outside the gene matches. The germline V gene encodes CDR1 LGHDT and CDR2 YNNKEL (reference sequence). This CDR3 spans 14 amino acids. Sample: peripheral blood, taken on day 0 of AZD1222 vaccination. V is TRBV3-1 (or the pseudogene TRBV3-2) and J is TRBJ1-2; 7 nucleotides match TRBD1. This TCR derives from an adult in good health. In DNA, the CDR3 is TGTGCCAGCAGCCAAGTAGGGGGCCCACAAGGCTACACCTTC. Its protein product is CASSQVGGPQGYTF.